Listed here are 14 T cell receptor beta chains from one sample, sequenced in a study of T cell responses to AZD1222 COVID-19 vaccine (dated by TCRdb to 2020 to 2022). Library preparation was by the immunoSEQ multiplex PCR assay. In TCRdb, the immuneACCESS table is reduced to in-frame sequences with V and J assigned. These tables do not hold every clone; where another copy was compared, an unresolved V gene accounts for under half, and the others remain unexplained. For this sample there are approximately 180,000 clones; about 88% appear just once. Of the sample, about 24% is held by the ten largest clones. In the paper's terms, the time point label means: about 28 days (+/-7) after the second vaccine dose. Material: peripheral blood, obtained 28 days after the second AZD1222 dose. The receptors here all came from an adult who received the AZD1222 COVID-19 vaccine.

The chain joins TRBV24-1 to TRBJ2-2, with TRBD2 matching over 13 bases. The CDR3 loop spans 19 amino acids. Germline-derived CDR1 and CDR2 are KGHDR and SFDVKD. With 3 bases clipped from V and 1 base from J, the junction kept 7 bases outside the gene matches. CDR3 residues: CATSDLGTSGIRNTGELFF. The CDR3 DNA reads TGTGCCACCAGTGATCTCGGGACTAGCGGGATAAGGAACACCGGGGAGCTGTTTTTT.

The chain is built from TRBV29-1 and TRBJ2-3, with a tentative D call TRBD1 (5 bases). The V gene's germline CDR1 is SQVTM and CDR2 ANQGSEA. The V and J ends lost 0 bases and 0 bases respectively, with 13 bases between them. The CDR3 extends over 16 amino acids. CDR3 bases: TGCAGCGTTGAAGATCAGGGTAGCCTCAGCACAGATACGCAGTATTTT. Amino acids: CSVEDQGSLSTDTQYF.

The chain uses TRBV19 and TRBJ1-5; weak D call: TRBD1 (6 bases). The germline V and J ends were trimmed by 5 bases and 6 bases, with 11 bases remaining between them. The V gene's germline CDR1 is LNHDA and CDR2 SQIVND (reference sequence). The CDR3 covers 13 residues. CDR3 nucleotide sequence: TGTGCCAGTAGTGCCGGGGGCGGTCAGCCCCAGCATTTT. It yields the protein CASSAGGGQPQHF.

The chain couples TRBV30 to TRBJ1-6; TRBD1 agrees at 8 bases. Looked up from germline, CDR1 is GTSNPN and CDR2 is SVGIG (reference sequence). V lost 7 bases, J lost 14 bases, and 13 bases stayed unmatched. This CDR3 spans 13 amino acids. CDR3 nucleotide sequence: TGTGCCTCCCGGGGACAGGCGCATCGGGCCCTCCACTTT. Translation gives CASRGQAHRALHF.

The V gene is TRBV9, the J gene TRBJ2-2; no clear D. V gave up 6 bases and J gave up 4 bases, with 13 bases separating them. Germline CDR1 is SGDLS and CDR2 is YYNGEE. This CDR3 has 14 residues. The CDR3: CASTPTTGTGELFF. The CDR3 nucleotides are TGTGCCAGCACCCCTACCACGGGCACCGGGGAGCTGTTTTTT.

The chain couples TRBV7-6 to TRBJ1-5; D gene ambiguous. Germline V gene sequence: CDR1 SGHVS, CDR2 FNYEAQ. The CDR3 has 15 amino acids. Trimming took off 5 bases at V and 5 bases at J, with 16 bases between the two ends. CDR3 nucleotide sequence: TGTGCCAGCAGCCACACCCCGGGTTTGGATCAGCCCCAGCATTTT. Protein product: CASSHTPGLDQPQHF.

The CDR3 DNA reads as TGTGCCAGCAGCTTCGGGGCGTCAGGAGAAACCTACGAGCAGTACTTC. Amino acids: CASSFGASGETYEQYF. The chain links TRBV13 to TRBJ2-7; the D gene could be TRBD1 or TRBD2 (5 bases each). CDR1 is PRHDT and CDR2 is FYEKMQ in the germline V gene (reference sequence). Deletions cut 3 bases from V and 2 bases from J, with 17 bases between. There are 16 residues in the CDR3.

The rearrangement uses TRBV5-1 and TRBJ1-1; 8 positions match TRBD1. Germline V CDR1 and CDR2: SGHRS, YFSETQ. Trimming took 0 bases from V and 8 from J; bases not matched to a gene: 12. The length of the CDR3 is 16 residues. The CDR3 spells CASSLEGRQGAAEAFF. For the CDR3, the DNA is TGCGCCAGCAGCTTGGAGGGTCGGCAGGGGGCTGCAGAAGCTTTCTTT.

The chain carries TRBV28 and TRBJ1-5; D possibly corresponds to TRBD1 (5 bases). CDR1 and CDR2 (germline): MDHEN, SYDVKM. The V end lost 7 bases, the J end lost 2 bases, and 9 bases lay between the germline ends. The CDR3 runs 13 residues. CDR3 amino acids: CASNTGGNQPQHF. DNA of the CDR3: TGTGCCAGCAATACGGGGGGCAATCAGCCCCAGCATTTT.

V is TRBV7-3 and J is TRBJ2-3; D is perhaps TRBD1 (5 bases). The V gene's germline CDR1 is SGHTA and CDR2 FQGTGA. Between the trimmed V and J ends, which lost 5 bases and 2 bases, there was a span of 11 bases. This CDR3 contains 14 residues. The CDR3 region is CASSPQGDTDTQYF. DNA for the CDR3: TGTGCCAGCAGCCCGCAAGGGGACACAGATACGCAGTATTTT.

This clone appeared a single time. This chain uses TRBV7-3 with TRBJ2-2; 10 bases are a match to TRBD2. Germline loops: CDR1 SGHTA, CDR2 FQGTGA. The length of the CDR3 is 18 residues. The ends lost 1 base at V and 4 bases at J; junction bases unmatched: 9. CDR3 bases: TGTGCCAGCAGCTTAAGACGGCCGGGACTAGCGACCACCGGGGAGCTGTTTTTT. The encoded protein is CASSLRRPGLATTGELFF. Complete variable domain (other parts from reference TRBV7-3 and TRBJ2-2): GAGVSQTPSNKVTEKGKYVELRCDPISGHTALYWYRQSLGQGPEFLIYFQGTGAADDSGLPNDRFFAVRPEGSVSTLKIQRTERGDSAVYLCASSLRRPGLATTGELFFGEGSRLTVL.

CDR3 nucleotide sequence: TGTGCCAGCAACCCGGACAGGGGTATCGGGGAGCTGTTTTTT. The encoded protein is CASNPDRGIGELFF. The gene calls are TRBV11-2 and TRBJ2-2; TRBD1 aligns across 9 bases. Germline values: CDR1 SGHAT, CDR2 FQNNGV. There are 14 residues in the CDR3. V shed 7 bases, J shed 7 bases, and the junction held 7 bases outside the gene matches.

The rearrangement links TRBV28 to TRBJ2-5, with 11 bases identical to TRBD2. The germline V gene has CDR1 MDHEN and CDR2 SYDVKM. The junction had 11 bases not matched to a gene; V was cut back by 4 bases and J by 4 bases. The CDR3 runs to 17 residues. CDR3: CASSWGTSGIRGETQYF. The CDR3 region has the DNA TGTGCCAGCAGTTGGGGGACTAGCGGCATACGCGGAGAGACCCAGTACTTC.

This clone has more than one count but fewer than ten. V and J are TRBV2 and TRBJ2-7, with 7 bases lining up with TRBD1. The CDR3 has 12 amino acids. Germline assignment: CDR1 SNHLY and CDR2 FYNNEI. V lost 7 bases and J lost 6; bases outside the gene matches: 6. The CDR3 DNA follows: TGTGCCAGCATTCGACAGGGAACCGAGCAGTACTTC. Its protein is CASIRQGTEQYF.